This is a list of T cell receptor beta chains from one sample in a study of shared clonotypes between healthy human individuals. Clones were sequenced by immunoSEQ multiplex PCR, and TCRdb holds only the in-frame ones, with some missing. The sample shows about 710,000 clones, more than 70% of them seen only once. Source material: memory CD4+ T cells sorted from blood. The source is a woman aged 25 to 39 in good health. The CDR3 runs from the conserved cysteine through the conserved F or W. D genes are given only for firm matches. Some rows mark clone size as missing; the rest say once, few, many or name a class of expanded clone.

j_call clone_size v_call d_call cdr3_nt cdr3_aa
TRBJ2-1 few TRBV7-9 - TGTGCCAGCAGCTTGGTGGACTTTTACAATGAGCAGTTCTTC CASSLVDFYNEQFF
TRBJ2-7 few TRBV28 TRBD2 TGTGCCAGCAGTGATAGCGGGAGGAGGTACGAGCAGTACTTC CASSDSGRRYEQYF
TRBJ1-5 few TRBV4-1 - TGCGCCAGCAGCCAATACGGGGAGATCAATCAGCCCCAGCATTTT CASSQYGEINQPQHF
TRBJ1-3 - TRBV4-2 - TGTGCCAGCAGCCAAGGAAAGGCCCTGGCTGACGCTTCATTTTCTGGAAACACCATATATTTT CASSQGKALADASFSGNTIYF
TRBJ2-3 - TRBV10-3 TRBD1 TGTGCCATCAGTGGGGGCACCGGGACAGGGGCGAATACGCAGTATTTT CAISGGTGTGANTQYF
TRBJ2-7 - TRBV28 - TGTGCCAGCAGCCGCCGGGACCGACTCTACGAGCAGTACTTC CASSRRDRLYEQYF
TRBJ1-5 - TRBV27 - TGTGCCAGCAGTTTATCACGGTTCCAACCCCAGCATTTT CASSLSRFQPQHF
TRBJ2-7 - TRBV7-8 TRBD1 TGTGCCAGCAGCTTAATCGGGCAGGGGGCAGGCGAGCAGTACTTC CASSLIGQGAGEQYF
TRBJ2-7 - TRBV28 - TGTGCCAGTAAGGGTTTCTTCGCCTACGAGCAGTACTTC CASKGFFAYEQYF
TRBJ1-2 - TRBV28 - TGTGCCAGCAGTTCCGACGGGAGGACCTATGGCTACACCTTC CASSSDGRTYGYTF
TRBJ2-6 - TRBV19 TRBD2 TGTGCCAGTAGTGTGCCGGGACTAGCGGGGCCTTCTGGGGCCAACGTCCTGACTTTC CASSVPGLAGPSGANVLTF
TRBJ1-4 - TRBV19 TRBD1 TGTGCCAGTAGTACCTCCGCCGGGACAGCTAATGAAAAACTGTTTTTT CASSTSAGTANEKLFF
TRBJ2-5 few TRBV5-1 TRBD2 TGCGCCAGCAGAAGGACTAGCGGGGTGCGGGAGACCCAGTACTTC CASRRTSGVRETQYF
TRBJ2-5 few TRBV14 TRBD2 TGTGCCAGCAGCCAAGATAATTTTGAGATAGCGGGAGGAGGAGAGACCCAGTACTTC CASSQDNFEIAGGGETQYF
TRBJ1-4 - TRBV28 - TGTGCCACCGTCAAAGGGTTTAGGAATGAAAAACTGTTTTTT CATVKGFRNEKLFF
TRBJ1-5 few TRBV6-5 TRBD1 TGTGCCAGCAGTTCCTGGACAGGGGGCGGCAATCAGCCCCAGCATTTT CASSSWTGGGNQPQHF
TRBJ2-1 - TRBV28 - TGTGCCAGCCGACCACGGGGGATCAAGTACAATGAGCAGTTCTTC CASRPRGIKYNEQFF
TRBJ2-1 - TRBV28 - TGTGCCAGCAGTTTCTTCCGCGGGGCTACGAGTGAGCAGTTCTTC CASSFFRGATSEQFF
TRBJ2-6 few TRBV5-1 TRBD2 TGCGCCAGCAGACCAGTCCCCCCAGCGGGAGTGAGCTCTGGGGCCAACGTCCTGACTTTC CASRPVPPAGVSSGANVLTF
TRBJ1-2 - TRBV7-8 - TGTGCCAGCAGCTTAGCGGGGGACAAGAGGCACTATGGCTACACCTTC CASSLAGDKRHYGYTF
TRBJ2-7 once TRBV2 - TGTGCCAGCAAGGAGCAAACCTACGAGCAGTACTTC CASKEQTYEQYF
TRBJ2-7 - TRBV7-2 - TGTGCCAGCAGTATGTACTACGAGCAGTACTTC CASSMYYEQYF
TRBJ2-1 few TRBV4-1 - TGCGCCAGCAGCCAAGTGGATATGGGGTTCGCTTACAATGAGCAGTTCTTC CASSQVDMGFAYNEQFF
TRBJ1-2 once TRBV5-1 - TGCGCCAGCACCTACGATGGTATCTATGGCTACACCTTC CASTYDGIYGYTF
TRBJ2-1 - TRBV5-1 TRBD1 TGCGCCAGCATCCCGGACAGGGGTGACAATGAGCAGTTCTTC CASIPDRGDNEQFF
TRBJ1-2 - TRBV2 TRBD1 TGTGCCAGCAGCCAACAGGGGGTTGGCTATGGCTACACCTTC CASSQQGVGYGYTF
TRBJ2-5 - TRBV5-4 TRBD2 TGTGCCAGCAGCTTGGCGGGAGGGCCCCGCGTCGGCCAGTACTTC CASSLAGGPRVGQYF
TRBJ2-7 - TRBV18 - TGTGCCAGCTCGCTGTCGGGTCCTAGCTCCTACGAGCAGTACTTC CASSLSGPSSYEQYF
TRBJ2-5 - TRBV5-1 - TGCGCCAGCAGCTTGGACCCGGGACCTCAAGAGACCCAGTACTTC CASSLDPGPQETQYF
TRBJ2-2 few TRBV19 - TGTGCCAGTATTCCGACTATGAACACCGGGGAGCTGTTTTTT CASIPTMNTGELFF
TRBJ1-2 few TRBV7-9 - TGTGCCAGCAGCTTAGTTCGGCCCGCGAGGAACTATGGCTACACCTTC CASSLVRPARNYGYTF
TRBJ1-2 - TRBV28 - TGTGCCAGCATGTCTGTGAACTATGGCTACACCTTC CASMSVNYGYTF
TRBJ1-1 - TRBV7-9 - TGTGCCAGCAGCTTAATGTTGAACACTGAAGCTTTCTTT CASSLMLNTEAFF
TRBJ2-3 once TRBV4-1 - TGCGCCAGCAGCCAGCCTCGCTCCTCTAGCACAGATACGCAGTATTTT CASSQPRSSSTDTQYF
TRBJ2-1 - TRBV28 TRBD2 TGTGCCAGCAGTTCACCCGGGACTAGCGTTGAGCAGTTCTTC CASSSPGTSVEQFF
TRBJ2-2 - TRBV11-2 - TGTGCCAGCAGCCCCACAGTTTTCGCGAACACCGGGGAGCTGTTTTTT CASSPTVFANTGELFF
TRBJ1-1 - TRBV9 - TGTGCCAGCAGCCCTGGGCAGGGGTTCCCTGAAGCTTTCTTT CASSPGQGFPEAFF
TRBJ2-3 once TRBV18 TRBD1 TGTGCCAGCTCACCCGGACAGGGCCTAGGTGGGACAGATACGCAGTATTTT CASSPGQGLGGTDTQYF
TRBJ2-1 - TRBV11-2 TRBD2 TGTGCCAGCAGCTTATTTCTAGCGGGAGTCCATGAGCAGTTCTTC CASSLFLAGVHEQFF